These T cell receptor beta chains were read from a single sample in a study of STAT5B mutations in CD4+ large granular lymphocyte leukemia. Sequencing used immunoSEQ multiplex PCR; TCRdb keeps in-frame clones, though not all of them. Of just under 35,000 clones in the sample, approximately 71% are singletons; the top ten hold around 1.9%. Material for sequencing was CD4+ T cells from blood buffy coats. These TCRs come from a human donor in good health. Each CDR3 is given with its conserved first and last residue. A D gene is named only where the DNA matches it firmly. Clone size appears in some rows only: once, few, many, or a class for an expanded clone.

D gene,clone size,J gene,V gene,CDR3 protein,CDR3 DNA
TRBD1,-,TRBJ2-1,TRBV5-1,CASSQYWLSDRVYNEQFF,TGCGCCAGCAGCCAATATTGGCTTTCGGACAGGGTTTACAATGAGCAGTTCTTC
-,-,TRBJ2-5,TRBV7-3,CASSLNPGSQETQYF,TGTGCCAGCAGCTTAAATCCCGGGAGCCAAGAGACCCAGTACTTC
-,-,TRBJ1-6,TRBV6-1,CASSDTGGTKLNSPLHF,TGTGCCAGCAGTGATACCGGAGGGACGAAATTGAACTCACCCCTCCACTTT
-,few,TRBJ2-6,TRBV4-3,CASSQQGGPGGANVLTF,TGCGCCAGCAGCCAACAGGGCGGTCCGGGAGGGGCCAACGTCCTGACTTTC
-,few,TRBJ2-2,TRBV4-2,CASSRTNTGELFF,TGTGCCAGCAGCCGAACGAACACCGGGGAGCTGTTTTTT
-,-,TRBJ2-1,TRBV6-5,CASSYSLRAWDNEQFF,TGTGCCAGCAGTTACTCGTTAAGGGCGTGGGACAATGAGCAGTTCTTC
-,-,TRBJ1-3,TRBV7-2,CASSLLQARINSGNTIYF,TGTGCCAGCAGCTTACTCCAGGCGCGAATTAACTCTGGAAACACCATATATTTT
-,-,TRBJ1-2,TRBV11-3,CASSSGLRGYTF,TGTGCCAGCAGCTCCGGGCTAAGGGGCTACACCTTC
-,-,TRBJ1-5,TRBV7-2,CASSLGGEGNNQPQHF,TGTGCCAGCAGCTTAGGGGGCGAAGGGAACAATCAGCCCCAGCATTTT
-,-,TRBJ2-7,TRBV13,CASSIGFEQYF,TGTGCCAGCAGCATAGGGTTTGAGCAGTACTTC
-,-,TRBJ2-1,TRBV10-3,CAISDGGGLDEQFF,TGTGCCATCAGTGATGGCGGGGGCCTGGATGAGCAGTTCTTC
TRBD1,-,TRBJ2-7,TRBV28,CASSLVRGPSYEQYF,TGTGCCAGCAGTTTGGTTAGGGGGCCATCCTACGAGCAGTACTTC
-,-,TRBJ1-1,TRBV6-5,CASSKGLNTEAFF,TGTGCCAGCAGTAAAGGATTAAACACTGAAGCTTTCTTT
-,-,TRBJ2-5,TRBV5-3,CARSFGQETQYF,TGTGCCAGAAGCTTTGGGCAAGAGACCCAGTACTTC
-,-,TRBJ2-5,TRBV11-3,CASSLSDRSETQYF,TGTGCCAGCAGCTTAAGTGACAGGAGTGAGACCCAGTACTTC
TRBD1,once,TRBJ1-4,TRBV18,CASSLGQGVEEKLFF,TGTGCCAGCTCCCTTGGCCAGGGGGTCGAGGAAAAACTGTTTTTT